Given below is one T cell receptor beta chain in context. No cognate antigen has been identified for it. No qualities accompany the bases; no much larger clone lies one base away. The source of the sample is a study of immune cell composition in non-small cell lung cancer (TCRdb year 2017). At the level of the whole study: To assign histologic subtype, which was mostly lung adenocarcinoma or squamous cell carcinoma, H&E was combined with p63, CK5, Napsin A and TTF-1 immunohistochemistry. TCR-beta sequencing from Adaptive Biotechnologies was done on approximately 32 paired sets of NSCLC tumour and non-adjacent lung specimens and on roughly 28 tumour-only specimens. For supplementary cohort #1, made up of roughly eleven lung adenocarcinoma cases, paired tumour/lung TCR-beta sequencing was done and TIL populations were generated so that tumour reactivity could be assessed. Several tumour specimens with TCR-beta data were rare histological subtypes and were excluded from the subtype comparisons.

A two-step multiplex PCR amplified TCR-beta CDR3 regions from genomic DNA, and the second step of the PCR added Illumina-compatible adaptors. TCR-beta immunosequencing was performed on an Illumina platform as a commercial immunoSEQ service. Per the source publication's procedure: Repertoires were summarised as Top 10 Clones, the percentage of T-cell templates from the ten most frequent sequences, and productive clonality. Values of productive clonality ranged from 0 to 1, with a monoclonal population indicated by a value of 1. Tumour-associated clones were defined as sequences comprising at least 0.1% of tumour T-cell templates but absent from matched non-adjacent lung, identified via log10 scatter plots. Two-group comparisons used Student's t-tests, stages used ANOVA, and relationships used linear regression, analysed in GraphPad Prism7 and R. TCRdb limited this immuneACCESS table to in-frame rearrangements with V and J called. A share of clones is missing; checked studies link under half to unresolved V genes, and the rest is unexplained. The DNA was the basis for D and trimming; V, J and clone size are from that table. A total of over 1,500 clones appear in this sample, about 80% of them only once. The leading ten clones occupy about an eighth of the sample.

The paper as a whole reports these results and caveats: In approximately 10 adenocarcinoma cases, maximal tumour-associated clone frequency correlated strongly with TIL tumour reactivity, whereas overall clonality did not. Nearly half of NSCLC cases had tumour-associated clones >0.5%, found in about 36% of adenocarcinomas compared with around 79% of squamous carcinomas. Only ten or so cases were included in the reactivity cohort, and sequence sharing between tumour-reactive clones and the dominant in vivo tumour-associated clones was not shown. No significant correlation was found between smoking pack-years and tumour TCR-beta clonality.

Germline trimming: 4 bases from V, 3 bases from J; junction bases outside gene matches: 4. The CDR3 goes from the cysteine to the phenylalanine over 16 residues. The entry retains the CDR3 DNA only, 48 bases that are in frame from base 1. CDR1 and CDR2 (MNHNS, SASEGT) derive from the germline V gene. Normal lung samples came from the same patient and consisted of non-adjacent lung tissue collected as far from the tumour as possible, at a distance of at least 3 cm. From frozen aliquots of unsorted single-cell suspensions, genomic DNA was isolated using the QIAamp DNA kit. Tissues were received within 2 hours of resection and were immediately processed into single-cell suspensions. Tissue was broken up mechanically, digested enzymatically with DNase I, collagenase I and hyaluronidase for roughly 28 minutes at 37 degrees C, and then filtered and RBC-lysed.

The sequencing input was non-adjacent lung tissue. This receptor chain uses TRBV6-1 and TRBJ1-5, with 12 central nucleotides matching TRBD1. This sequence originates from a human donor with non-small cell lung cancer. The nucleotides are TGTGCCAGCAGTGGAGGGACAGGGGGCTACAATCAGCCCCAGCATTTT. This yields the protein CASSGGTGGYNQPQHF.